The next 8 T cell receptor beta chains were all read from a single sample in a study of blood T cell repertoires in COVID-19 (dated by TCRdb to about 2020). Library preparation employed the immunoSEQ multiplex PCR assay. TCRdb holds this immuneACCESS table with in-frame rearrangements only. Some clones are missing; in checked studies, unresolved V genes explain under half, and the rest has no known cause. Present in this sample are 40,000 to 50,000 clones, roughly 80% of which were seen just once. The top ten hold roughly 5% of the sample. Sequenced material: peripheral blood. These receptors were obtained from a man over 45 with active COVID-19.

This sequence joins TRBV13 and TRBJ2-1; 7 positions agree with TRBD2. CDR1 PRHDT and CDR2 FYEKMQ come from the germline V gene (reference sequence). V was clipped by 0 bases and J by 4 bases; unmatched bases: 6. The CDR3 loop spans 16 amino acids. The CDR3 sequence is CASSLGRSGVYNEQFF. The CDR3 DNA reads as TGTGCCAGCAGCTTAGGCCGGAGCGGGGTTTACAATGAGCAGTTCTTC.

This clone was counted once. V is TRBV28 and J is TRBJ1-2; no clear D gene. Between the trimmed V and J ends, which lost 8 bases and 5 bases, there was a span of 18 bases. Germline CDR1 reads MDHEN; CDR2 reads SYDVKM. The CDR3 runs to 14 residues. The CDR3 protein is CASRGPVLGYGYTF. The DNA of the CDR3 is TGTGCCAGCCGTGGACCTGTACTAGGTTATGGCTACACCTTC.

V usage is TRBV5-5 and J usage is TRBJ2-1, with D possibly being TRBD1 (6 bases). Trimming pared 2 bases from V and 2 bases from J, leaving 14 bases between. The CDR3 runs 16 residues. CDR1 is SGHKS, CDR2 YYEKEE, per germline (reference sequence). In DNA form, the CDR3 reads TGTGCCAGCAGCTTAGTCGGGACAACGACCTACAATGAGCAGTTCTTC. Protein sequence: CASSLVGTTTYNEQFF.

The CDR3 DNA reads as TGTGCCAGCAGCCCTTCATCGGGTTCTGGGGCCAACGTCCTGACTTTC. This codes for CASSPSSGSGANVLTF. V and J are TRBV5-4 and TRBJ2-6; D remains ambiguous. The germline gives CDR1 SGHNT, CDR2 YYREEE (reference sequence). The CDR3 contains 16 residues. The V and J ends lost 4 bases and 1 base respectively, with 12 bases between them.

This chain joins TRBV6-1 and TRBJ1-2; the match to TRBD1 covers 7 bases. Germline lookup yields CDR1 MNHNS and CDR2 SASEGT. The V and J ends lost 1 base and 7 bases, in that order; junction bases with no gene match: 3. The CDR3 totals 13 residues. CDR3 coding DNA: TGTGCCAGCAGTGAAGGGGACAGAATTGGCTACACCTTC. Its translation is CASSEGDRIGYTF.

The chain uses TRBV4-3 and TRBJ2-7, with TRBD2 matching 12 bases. Germline V gene lookup returns CDR1 LGHNA and CDR2 YSLEER. This CDR3 comprises 15 residues. After removal of 1 base from V and 2 bases from J, the junction contained 0 bases not matched to a gene. CDR3 sequence: CASSQGTSGTYEQYF. The CDR3 DNA is TGCGCCAGCAGCCAAGGGACTAGCGGGACCTACGAGCAGTACTTC.

V gene TRBV5-1 combines with J gene TRBJ2-2, with a weak D call TRBD2 (6 bases). CDR3 length equals 15 residues. The V end was cut by 2 bases, the J end by 2 bases, with 10 bases between. Germline V gene sequence: CDR1 SGHRS, CDR2 YFSETQ. The CDR3 DNA is TGCGCCAGCAGCTTCCGGGACTCTAACACCGGGGAGCTGTTTTTT. Translating gives CASSFRDSNTGELFF.

This rearrangement joins TRBV28 to TRBJ2-5; D perhaps matches TRBD2 (6 bases). Germline V gene data show CDR1 as MDHEN and CDR2 as SYDVKM. With 11 bases removed from V and 3 bases from J, the gap between germline ends came to 16 bases. CDR3 length equals 13 residues. The CDR3 sequence: CAGRQRSEETQYF. CDR3 bases: TGTGCCGGGAGGCAGCGGTCTGAAGAGACCCAGTACTTC.